Shown below are 30 T cell receptor beta chains from a single sample sequenced in a study of cytomegalovirus exposure and HLA in healthy donors (dated by TCRdb to about 2017). Libraries came from the immunoSEQ multiplex PCR assay. A mixture of 60 forward primers for TCR Vbeta segments and 13 reverse primers for TCR Jbeta segments was used in the multiplex PCR. TCRdb's version of the immuneACCESS table is confined to in-frame rearrangements and falls short of the full clone set. An unresolved V gene accounts for under half of the shortfall where checked; the remainder is of unknown origin. The sample table shows roughly 110,000 clones, and roughly 82% are seen once. The ten largest clones represent 2.5% to 3.5% of the sample. The sample comprised PBMCs. The receptors come from a male donor in good health and CMV-seropositive.

The CDR3 loop is CASSYGGSYYTDTQYF. CDR3 nucleotides: TGTGCCAGCAGTTACGGCGGGAGTTATTACACAGATACGCAGTATTTT. V and J are TRBV6-6 and TRBJ2-3; 7 nucleotides match TRBD2. With V trimmed by 2 bases and J by 2 bases, 7 bases remained unmatched. Germline V gene sequence: CDR1 MNHNY, CDR2 SVGAGI (reference sequence). This CDR3 contains 16 residues.

In its sample, this clone was seen a few times. This chain connects TRBV5-3 to TRBJ1-1; no clear D gene. TRBV5-3 is recorded as an ORF, its role being uncertain. V was clipped by 3 bases and J by 5 bases, with 17 bases between them. CDR3 size: 15 residues. CDR3 amino acids: CARSSKQEVPTEAFF. For the CDR3, the DNA is TGTGCCAGAAGCTCAAAGCAGGAGGTTCCGACTGAAGCTTTCTTT.

The DNA of the CDR3 is TGCAGCGTTGACGAGACAGGGGACTACGAGCAGTACTTC. This sequence encodes CSVDETGDYEQYF. This rearrangement joins TRBV29-1 to TRBJ2-7; 8 bases map to TRBD1. Germline CDR1 and CDR2: SQVTM and ANQGSEA. The CDR3 loop spans 13 amino acids. Trimming took 3 bases from V and 3 from J; bases not matched to a gene: 4.

The V and J genes are TRBV2 and TRBJ1-1; 7 bases map to TRBD1. Germline V lookup: CDR1 SNHLY, CDR2 FYNNEI. CDR3 size: 15 residues. Trimming at V came to 7 bases and at J to 0 bases, leaving 8 bases not matched to a gene. The CDR3 DNA follows: TGTGCCAGCACTATACAGGGGACCATGAACACTGAAGCTTTCTTT. This encodes CASTIQGTMNTEAFF.

The chain combines TRBV27 with TRBJ2-6; the D is unclear. V lost 5 bases, J lost 0 bases, and 11 bases lay in between. The germline V gene has CDR1 MNHEY and CDR2 SMNVEV (reference sequence). The CDR3 runs 16 residues. The CDR3 nucleotides read TGTGCCAGCAGTCCCATCCCAGTCTCTGGGGCCAACGTCCTGACTTTC. It encodes CASSPIPVSGANVLTF.

V is TRBV29-1 and J is TRBJ2-1, with TRBD2 as a possible D gene (6 bases). Trimming stripped 2 bases from V and 8 bases from J, with 7 bases between. Germline CDR1 is SQVTM and CDR2 is ANQGSEA. The CDR3 is 11 amino acids. The CDR3 nucleotides read TGCAGCGTTGAATGGGGGGATGAGCAGTTCTTC. Translating it yields CSVEWGDEQFF.

This chain links TRBV6-5 with TRBJ2-1, with 10 bases lining up with TRBD2. The CDR3 totals 15 residues. The V gene's germline CDR1 is MNHEY and CDR2 SVGAGI. V lost 2 bases and J lost 9; bases outside the gene matches: 7. CDR3 protein: CASSYRGLAVSEQFF. CDR3 DNA: TGTGCCAGCAGTTACCGCGGACTAGCGGTTAGTGAGCAGTTCTTC.

J is TRBJ2-1 and V is TRBV4-3; 11 bases are a match to TRBD1. This CDR3 spans 20 amino acids. Losses at the gene ends were 0 bases for V and 6 bases for J; bases not matched to a gene: 16. Germline assignment: CDR1 LGHNA and CDR2 YSLEER. Here the CDR3 reads CASSQERTGGAGILVNEQFF. In DNA, the CDR3 is TGCGCCAGCAGCCAAGAAAGGACAGGGGGCGCAGGAATTCTAGTCAATGAGCAGTTCTTC.

The V and J genes are TRBV7-6 and TRBJ2-5, with D possibly TRBD2 on 7 matching bases. The CDR3 loop spans 15 amino acids. The V and J ends lost 4 bases and 5 bases respectively, with 17 bases between them. Germline CDR1 reads SGHVS; CDR2 reads FNYEAQ. The chain's CDR3 is CASSSARGGWETQYF. In DNA, the CDR3 is TGTGCCAGCAGCTCCGCAAGGGGGGGTTGGGAGACCCAGTACTTC.

The rearrangement uses TRBV6-5 and TRBJ1-2; 7 nucleotides agree with TRBD1. Germline V lookup: CDR1 MNHEY, CDR2 SVGAGI. The CDR3 consists of 14 residues. The V gene end was trimmed by 6 bases and the J gene end by 4 bases; junction bases not matched to a gene: 8. CDR3 residues: CASRRQGRVYGYTF. CDR3 coding DNA: TGTGCCAGCAGAAGACAGGGTCGGGTCTATGGCTACACCTTC.

This CDR3 reads CASHPAGPSYEQYF. The CDR3 DNA follows: TGTGCCAGCCACCCAGCAGGGCCTTCCTACGAGCAGTACTTC. The chain is built from TRBV6-6 and TRBJ2-7; perhaps TRBD1 as D (5 bases). Germline V lookup: CDR1 MNHNY, CDR2 SVGAGI (reference sequence). The CDR3 extends over 14 amino acids. V dropped 8 bases and J dropped 1 base, with 15 bases sitting between them.

V gene TRBV7-8 combines with J gene TRBJ2-2; no firm D call. CDR1 and CDR2 (germline): SGHVS, FQNEAQ. V shed 6 bases and J shed 7 bases, with 12 bases lying between them. This CDR3 is 13 amino acids long. CDR3 in amino acids: CASRWPGGGELFF. The CDR3 nucleotides read TGTGCCAGCAGGTGGCCGGGTGGCGGGGAGCTGTTTTTT. Filled out from reference TRBV7-8 and TRBJ2-2, the complete variable domain reads GAGVSQSPRYKVAKRGQDVALRCDPISGHVSLFWYQQALGQGPEFLTYFQNEAQLDKSGLPSDRFFAERPEGSVSTLKIQRTQQEDSAVYLCASRWPGGGELFFGEGSRLTVL.

The chain carries TRBV7-8 and TRBJ1-5, with D perhaps TRBD1 (5 bases). The V and J ends lost 1 base and 4 bases respectively, with 8 bases between them. Per the germline V gene, CDR1 is SGHVS and CDR2 is FQNEAQ. The CDR3 is 14 residues long. The CDR3 DNA reads TGTGCCAGCAGCTTAGAGGGGATTAATCAGCCCCAGCATTTT. Translated: CASSLEGINQPQHF.

This clone was counted a single time. This chain links TRBV15 with TRBJ2-5; D remains unclear. TRBJ2-7 matches the DNA end more closely, so the J call is doubtful. Germline V gene data show CDR1 as LNHNV and CDR2 as YYDKDF (reference sequence). The CDR3 consists of 15 residues. CDR3 sequence: CATSIGSTSSYEQYF. CDR3 nucleotide sequence: TGTGCCACCAGCATCGGGTCAACGAGCTCCTACGAGCAGTACTTC.

V usage is TRBV9 and J usage is TRBJ2-1; tentatively, D is TRBD1 (7 bases). Germline V gives CDR1 SGDLS, CDR2 YYNGEE. V was trimmed by 3 bases and J by 4 bases, leaving 14 bases between them. This CDR3 contains 15 residues. CDR3 DNA sequence: TGTGCCAGCAGCGCGCAGGGGGGAGGATACAATGAGCAGTTCTTC. Translation: CASSAQGGGYNEQFF.

The V and J genes are TRBV10-1 and TRBJ2-7, with D uncertain. Germline V gives CDR1 WNHNN, CDR2 SYGVQD (reference sequence). V gave up 4 bases and J gave up 0 bases, with 16 bases separating them. The CDR3 runs 16 residues. Written as DNA, the CDR3 is TGCGCCAGCAGTGGATATAACTCGAGGAGCTCCTACGAGCAGTACTTC. This sequence encodes CASSGYNSRSSYEQYF.

This clone was detected once. The genes are TRBV27 and TRBJ2-1; weak D call: TRBD2 (5 bases). Germline CDR1 is MNHEY and CDR2 is SMNVEV (reference sequence). Trimming pared 3 bases from V and 9 bases from J, leaving 12 bases between. The CDR3 totals 13 residues. The DNA of the CDR3 is TGTGCCAGCAGTTTGCTAGCCTCGATTGAGCAGTTCTTC. Translation: CASSLLASIEQFF.

V and J are TRBV5-8 and TRBJ1-5; D remains unclear. The CDR3 extends over 14 amino acids. The germline V and J ends were trimmed by 9 bases and 2 bases, with 15 bases remaining between them. CDR1 SGHTS and CDR2 YDEGEE come from the germline V gene. The CDR3 DNA reads as TGTGCCACTGGACTGGTTGGAGGCAATCAGCCCCAGCATTTT. Amino acids: CATGLVGGNQPQHF.

This chain links TRBV29-1 with TRBJ2-7; a possible D gene is TRBD1 (6 bases). The length of the CDR3 is 12 residues. Germline V gene data show CDR1 as SQVTM and CDR2 as ANQGSEA. The V gene lost 1 base and the J gene lost 4 bases, with 8 bases spanning the gap. CDR3 DNA sequence: TGCAGCGTTGAAGGTCAGGGGTACGAGCAGTACTTC. It translates to CSVEGQGYEQYF.

The chain recombines TRBV4-3 with TRBJ2-7, with TRBD1 identical over 7 bases. This CDR3 spans 14 amino acids. V lost 5 bases, J lost 3 bases, and 7 bases stayed unmatched. Germline V CDR1 and CDR2: LGHNA, YSLEER. This CDR3 reads CASSGDRAHYEQYF. CDR3 DNA sequence: TGCGCCAGCAGCGGAGACAGGGCGCACTACGAGCAGTACTTC.

This clone was observed a handful of times. This rearrangement joins TRBV11-2 to TRBJ2-5; no clear D gene. The J call may not be correct, given that the DNA end is closer to TRBJ2-7. The germline V gene encodes CDR1 SGHAT and CDR2 FQNNGV. This CDR3 is built from 14 residues. CDR3: CASSSSDSSYEQYF. The CDR3 DNA is TGTGCCAGCAGCTCCAGCGATAGCTCCTACGAGCAGTACTTC.

This sequence joins TRBV4-1 and TRBJ2-2, with unresolved D. V lost 3 bases and J lost 3, with 11 bases in between. CDR1 and CDR2 (germline): MGHRA, YSYEKL. The CDR3 is made up of 15 amino acids. Written as DNA, the CDR3 is TGCGCCAGCAGCCAGGGTTTGACACACACCGGGGAGCTGTTTTTT. Its translation is CASSQGLTHTGELFF.

J is TRBJ2-2 and V is TRBV30; tentatively, D is TRBD1 (5 bases). CDR1 GTSNPN and CDR2 SVGIG come from the germline V gene (reference sequence). V shed 4 bases and J shed 7 bases, with 10 bases lying between them. This CDR3 comprises 12 residues. The CDR3 DNA reads as TGTGCCTGGACAGGGCTCGGCGGGGAGCTGTTTTTT. This encodes CAWTGLGGELFF.

The V gene is TRBV6-5, the J gene TRBJ1-1, with TRBD1 as a possible D gene (6 bases). CDR1 is MNHEY and CDR2 is SVGAGI in the germline V gene. Trimming removed 2 bases from V and 2 bases from J, with 12 bases in between. This CDR3 has 15 amino acids. CDR3 nucleotides: TGTGCCAGCAGTTACGGGCAGGGGTCAAACACTGAAGCTTTCTTT. Protein product: CASSYGQGSNTEAFF.

This sequence joins TRBV4-1 and TRBJ2-5; 8 positions match TRBD2. Germline V gives CDR1 MGHRA, CDR2 YSYEKL. This CDR3 is 16 amino acids long. The V gene end was trimmed by 1 base and the J gene end by 4 bases; junction bases not matched to a gene: 8. In nucleotides, the CDR3 is TGCGCCAGCAGCCAAGTAAAAGGGACTAGTATAGAGACCCAGTACTTC. Translated: CASSQVKGTSIETQYF.

Only one count was recorded for this clone. The chain recombines TRBV7-3 with TRBJ2-7, with D possibly TRBD2 on 6 matching bases. Germline loops: CDR1 SGHTA, CDR2 FQGTGA. The ends were cut back, 3 bases at V and 3 bases at J, with 33 bases in the middle. This CDR3 has 21 amino acids. The DNA for the CDR3 is TGTGCCAGCAGCTTTTCTCGAGATCGGACTAACCTGGAAGGAACCGACTACGAGCAGTACTTC. Its translation: CASSFSRDRTNLEGTDYEQYF.

The rearrangement uses TRBV18 and TRBJ1-1; D is undetermined. The CDR3 consists of 14 residues. Germline loops: CDR1 KGHSH, CDR2 LQKENI. The V end was cut by 0 bases, the J end by 4 bases, with 9 bases between. Here the CDR3 DNA reads TGTGCCAGCTCACCACCACTAGTACCCACTGAAGCTTTCTTT. Its translation: CASSPPLVPTEAFF.

The chain couples TRBV30 to TRBJ1-1; D is undetermined. The germline CDR1 and CDR2 sequences are GTSNPN and SVGIG (reference sequence). V gave up 0 bases and J gave up 4 bases, with 12 bases separating them. The CDR3 covers 14 residues. This CDR3 reads CAWSVRGLGTEAFF. CDR3 in DNA: TGTGCCTGGAGTGTAAGAGGGTTGGGCACTGAAGCTTTCTTT.

This chain joins TRBV7-9 and TRBJ2-7, with D uncertain. This CDR3 is 14 amino acids long. Germline V lookup: CDR1 SEHNR, CDR2 FQNEAQ (reference sequence). Deletions cut 6 bases from V and 1 base from J, with 13 bases between. The CDR3 bases are TGTGCCAGCAGATCCAGTCAGGAATCCTACGAGCAGTACTTC. Residues: CASRSSQESYEQYF.

The chain is built from TRBV5-4 and TRBJ2-1, with 9 bases that match TRBD2. CDR3 size: 17 residues. J was trimmed by 0 bases and V by 9 bases; bases with no gene match: 13. Germline V CDR1 and CDR2: SGHNT, YYREEE (reference sequence). This chain's CDR3 is CATGSGGLASSYNEQFF. The CDR3 bases are TGTGCCACAGGGAGCGGGGGGCTAGCGAGCTCCTACAATGAGCAGTTCTTC.